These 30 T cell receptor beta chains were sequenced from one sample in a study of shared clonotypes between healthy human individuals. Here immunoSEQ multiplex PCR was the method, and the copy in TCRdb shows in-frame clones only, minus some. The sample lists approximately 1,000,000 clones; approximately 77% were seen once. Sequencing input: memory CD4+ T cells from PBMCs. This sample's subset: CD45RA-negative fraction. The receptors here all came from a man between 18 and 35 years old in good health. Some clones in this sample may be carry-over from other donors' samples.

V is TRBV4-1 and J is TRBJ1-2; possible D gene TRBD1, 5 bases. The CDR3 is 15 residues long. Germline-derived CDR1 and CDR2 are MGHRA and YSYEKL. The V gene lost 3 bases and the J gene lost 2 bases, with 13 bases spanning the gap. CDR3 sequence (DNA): TGCGCCAGCAGCCATGCCGGAGGGGAGAACTATGGCTACACCTTC. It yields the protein CASSHAGGENYGYTF.

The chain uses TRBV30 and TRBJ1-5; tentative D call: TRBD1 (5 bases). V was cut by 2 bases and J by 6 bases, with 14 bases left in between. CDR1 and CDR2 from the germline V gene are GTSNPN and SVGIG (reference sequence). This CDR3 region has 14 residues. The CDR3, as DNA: TGTGCCTGGAGTATAGGTAGTGGGGGTCAGCCCCAGCATTTT. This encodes CAWSIGSGGQPQHF. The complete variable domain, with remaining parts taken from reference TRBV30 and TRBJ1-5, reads SQTIHQWPATLVQPVGSPLSLECTVEGTSNPNLYWYRQAAGRGLQLLFYSVGIGQISSEVPQNLSASRPQDRQFILSSKKLLLSDSGFYLCAWSIGSGGQPQHFGDGTRLSIL.

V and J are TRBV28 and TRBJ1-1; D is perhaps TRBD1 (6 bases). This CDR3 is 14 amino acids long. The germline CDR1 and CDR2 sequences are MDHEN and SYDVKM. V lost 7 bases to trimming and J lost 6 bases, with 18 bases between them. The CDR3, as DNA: TGTGCCAGCATCAATATCCGGGGGGCGTCTGAAGCTTTCTTT. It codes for CASINIRGASEAFF.

DNA for the CDR3: TGTGCCATCAGTATAGGGACAGCCACTAGCACAGATACGCAGTATTTT. Translating it yields CAISIGTATSTDTQYF. The chain has TRBV10-3 and TRBJ2-3; 7 nucleotides line up with TRBD1. The germline V gene has CDR1 ENHRY and CDR2 SYGVKD. The CDR3 is 16 amino acids. J lost 0 bases, V lost 5 bases, and 8 bases had no gene match.

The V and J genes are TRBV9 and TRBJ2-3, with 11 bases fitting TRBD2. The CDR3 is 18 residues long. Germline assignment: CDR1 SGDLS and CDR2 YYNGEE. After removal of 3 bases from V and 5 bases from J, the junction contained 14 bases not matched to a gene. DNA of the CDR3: TGTGCCAGCAGCGCCCGACTCCAGACTAGCGGGACTAAAGATACGCAGTATTTT. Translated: CASSARLQTSGTKDTQYF.

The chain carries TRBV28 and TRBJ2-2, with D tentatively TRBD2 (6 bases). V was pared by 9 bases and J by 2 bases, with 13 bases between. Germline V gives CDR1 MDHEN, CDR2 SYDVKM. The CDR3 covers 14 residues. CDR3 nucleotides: TGTGCCAGTAAGGGAGGTCTCAACACCGGGGAGCTGTTTTTT. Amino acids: CASKGGLNTGELFF.

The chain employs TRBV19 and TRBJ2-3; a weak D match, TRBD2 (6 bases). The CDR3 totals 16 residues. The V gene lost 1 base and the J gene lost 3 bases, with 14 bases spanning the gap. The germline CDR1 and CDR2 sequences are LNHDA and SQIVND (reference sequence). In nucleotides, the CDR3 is TGTGCCAGTAGTATAGTTGGAGGGAGTGGGACAGATACGCAGTATTTT. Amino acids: CASSIVGGSGTDTQYF.

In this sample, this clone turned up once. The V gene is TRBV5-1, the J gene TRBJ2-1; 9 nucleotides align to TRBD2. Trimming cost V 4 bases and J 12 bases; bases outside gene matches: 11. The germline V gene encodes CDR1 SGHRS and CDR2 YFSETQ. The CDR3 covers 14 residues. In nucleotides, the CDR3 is TGCGCCAGCAGCCCCATGACTAGCGGTGTGGGGCAGTTCTTC. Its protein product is CASSPMTSGVGQFF.

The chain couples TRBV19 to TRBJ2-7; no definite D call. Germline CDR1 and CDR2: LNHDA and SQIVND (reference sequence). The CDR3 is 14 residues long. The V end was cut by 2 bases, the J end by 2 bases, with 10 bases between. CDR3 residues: CASSIRVGTYEQYF. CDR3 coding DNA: TGTGCCAGTAGTATAAGGGTAGGGACCTACGAGCAGTACTTC.

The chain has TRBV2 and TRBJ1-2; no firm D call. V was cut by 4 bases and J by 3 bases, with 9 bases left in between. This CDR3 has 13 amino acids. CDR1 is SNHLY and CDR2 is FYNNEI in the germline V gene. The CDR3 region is CASSVVQDYGYTF. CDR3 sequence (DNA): TGTGCCAGCAGTGTTGTCCAGGACTATGGCTACACCTTC.

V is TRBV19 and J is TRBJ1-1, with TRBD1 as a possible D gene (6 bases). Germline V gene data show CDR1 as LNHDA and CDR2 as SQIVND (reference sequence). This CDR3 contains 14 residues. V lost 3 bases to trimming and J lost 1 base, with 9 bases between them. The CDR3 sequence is CASSIHRANTEAFF. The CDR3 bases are TGTGCCAGTAGTATCCACAGGGCGAACACTGAAGCTTTCTTT.

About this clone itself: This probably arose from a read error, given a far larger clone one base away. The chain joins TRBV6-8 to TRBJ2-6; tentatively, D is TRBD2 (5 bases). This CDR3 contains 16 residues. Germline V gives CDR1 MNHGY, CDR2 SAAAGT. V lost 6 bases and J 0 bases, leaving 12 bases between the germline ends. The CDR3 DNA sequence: TGTGCCAGCAGCGAATTGGACTTCTCTGGGGCCAACGTCCTGACTTTC. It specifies CASSELDFSGANVLTF.

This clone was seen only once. DNA for the CDR3: TGTGCCAGCAGAACCGGGACAGATAATTCACCCCTCCACTTT. Its protein is CASRTGTDNSPLHF. The chain uses TRBV5-4 and TRBJ1-6; 7 bases match TRBD1. V gave up 5 bases and J gave up 5 bases; unmatched junction bases: 4. The CDR3 totals 14 residues. Germline CDR1 SGHNT, CDR2 YYREEE (reference sequence). Together with reference TRBV5-4 and TRBJ1-6, the CDR3 gives the full variable domain: ETGVTQSPTHLIKTRGQQVTLRCSSQSGHNTVSWYQQALGQGPQFIFQYYREEENGRGNFPPRFSGLQFPNYSSELNVNALELDDSALYLCASRTGTDNSPLHFGNGTRLTVT.

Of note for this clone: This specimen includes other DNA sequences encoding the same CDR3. The CDR3 loop is CASSVGGTGTYEQYF. In nucleotides, the CDR3 is TGTGCCAGCAGCGTAGGTGGGACAGGTACCTACGAGCAGTACTTC. This chain connects TRBV9 to TRBJ2-7; 8 bases align to TRBD1. The CDR3 has 15 amino acids. The germline CDR1 and CDR2 sequences are SGDLS and YYNGEE. After removal of 0 bases from V and 2 bases from J, the junction contained 4 bases not matched to a gene.

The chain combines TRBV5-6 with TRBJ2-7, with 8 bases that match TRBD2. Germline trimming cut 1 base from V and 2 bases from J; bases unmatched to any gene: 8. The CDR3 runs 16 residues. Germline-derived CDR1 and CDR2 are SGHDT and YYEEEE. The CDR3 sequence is CASSLSGTSGAYEQYF. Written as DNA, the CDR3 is TGTGCCAGCAGCTTGTCTGGTACTAGCGGAGCCTACGAGCAGTACTTC.

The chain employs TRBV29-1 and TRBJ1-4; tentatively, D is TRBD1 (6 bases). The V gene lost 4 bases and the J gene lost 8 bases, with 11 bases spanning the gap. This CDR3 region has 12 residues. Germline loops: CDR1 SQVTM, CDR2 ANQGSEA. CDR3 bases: TGCAGCGTTGTAACAGGGAACGAAAAACTGTTTTTT. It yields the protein CSVVTGNEKLFF.

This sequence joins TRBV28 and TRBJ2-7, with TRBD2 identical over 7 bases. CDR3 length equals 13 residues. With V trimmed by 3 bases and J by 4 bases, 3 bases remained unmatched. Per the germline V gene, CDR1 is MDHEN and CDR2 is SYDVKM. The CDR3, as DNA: TGTGCCAGCAGTTTCAACGGGAGGTACGAGCAGTACTTC. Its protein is CASSFNGRYEQYF.

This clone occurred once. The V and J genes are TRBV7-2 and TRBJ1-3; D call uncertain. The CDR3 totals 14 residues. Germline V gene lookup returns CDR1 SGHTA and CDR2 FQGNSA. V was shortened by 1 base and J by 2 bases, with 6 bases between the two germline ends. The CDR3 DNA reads TGTGCCAGCAGCTTAGGGACTCCTGGAAACACCATATATTTT. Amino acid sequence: CASSLGTPGNTIYF. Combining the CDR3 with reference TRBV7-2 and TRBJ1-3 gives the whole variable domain GAGVSQSPSNKVTEKGKDVELRCDPISGHTALYWYRQSLGQGLEFLIYFQGNSAPDKSGLPSDRFSAERTGGSVSTLTIQRTQQEDSAVYLCASSLGTPGNTIYFGEGSWLTVV.

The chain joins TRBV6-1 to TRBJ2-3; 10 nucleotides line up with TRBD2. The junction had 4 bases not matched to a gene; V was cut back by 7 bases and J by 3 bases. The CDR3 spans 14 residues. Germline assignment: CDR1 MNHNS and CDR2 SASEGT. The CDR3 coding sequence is TGTGCCAGCATCGAGCGGGAGGGGACAGATACGCAGTATTTT. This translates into CASIEREGTDTQYF.

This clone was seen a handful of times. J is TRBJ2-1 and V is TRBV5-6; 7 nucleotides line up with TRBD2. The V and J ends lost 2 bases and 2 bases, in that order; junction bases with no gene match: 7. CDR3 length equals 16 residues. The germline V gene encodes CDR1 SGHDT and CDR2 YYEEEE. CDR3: CASSFRGVAAYNEQFF. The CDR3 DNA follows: TGTGCCAGCAGCTTTCGGGGGGTCGCCGCCTACAATGAGCAGTTCTTC.

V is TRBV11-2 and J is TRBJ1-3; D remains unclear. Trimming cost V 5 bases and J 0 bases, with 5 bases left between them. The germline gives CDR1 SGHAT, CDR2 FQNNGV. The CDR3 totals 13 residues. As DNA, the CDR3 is TGTGCCAGCAGCCACCCCTCTGGAAACACCATATATTTT. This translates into CASSHPSGNTIYF.

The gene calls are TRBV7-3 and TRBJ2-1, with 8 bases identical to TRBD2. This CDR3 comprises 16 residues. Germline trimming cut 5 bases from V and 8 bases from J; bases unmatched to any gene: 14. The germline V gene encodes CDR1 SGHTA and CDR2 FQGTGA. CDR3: CASSLARGSGTHEQFF. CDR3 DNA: TGTGCCAGCAGCCTCGCAAGGGGTAGCGGGACCCATGAGCAGTTCTTC.

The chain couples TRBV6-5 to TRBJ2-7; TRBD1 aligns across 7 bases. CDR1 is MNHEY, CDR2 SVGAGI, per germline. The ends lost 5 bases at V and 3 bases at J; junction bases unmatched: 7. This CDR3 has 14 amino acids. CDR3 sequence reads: CASSRQGLNYEQYF. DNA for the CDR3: TGTGCCAGCAGTCGACAGGGCCTCAACTACGAGCAGTACTTC.

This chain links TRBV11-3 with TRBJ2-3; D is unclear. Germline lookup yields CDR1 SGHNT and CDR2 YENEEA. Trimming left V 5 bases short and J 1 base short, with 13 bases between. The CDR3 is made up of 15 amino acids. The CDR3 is CASSPNFGGTDTQYF. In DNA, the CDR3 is TGTGCCAGCAGCCCCAATTTTGGGGGCACAGATACGCAGTATTTT.

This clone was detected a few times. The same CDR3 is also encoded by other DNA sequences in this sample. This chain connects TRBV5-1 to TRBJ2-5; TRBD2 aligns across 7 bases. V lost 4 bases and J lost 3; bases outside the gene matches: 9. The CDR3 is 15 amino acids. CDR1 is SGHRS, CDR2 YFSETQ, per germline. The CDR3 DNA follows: TGCGCCAGCAGCCAGGGAGGGACCCGCGAAGAGACCCAGTACTTC. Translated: CASSQGGTREETQYF. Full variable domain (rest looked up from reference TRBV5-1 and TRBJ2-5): KAGVTQTPRYLIKTRGQQVTLSCSPISGHRSVSWYQQTPGQGLQFLFEYFSETQRNKGNFPGRFSGRQFSNSRSEMNVSTLELGDSALYLCASSQGGTREETQYFGPGTRLLVL.

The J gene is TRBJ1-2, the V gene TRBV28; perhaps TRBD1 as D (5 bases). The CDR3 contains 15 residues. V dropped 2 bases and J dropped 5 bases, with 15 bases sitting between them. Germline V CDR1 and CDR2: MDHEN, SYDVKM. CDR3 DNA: TGTGCCAGCAGTTTAGGTTCAGGGAGCCCTTATGGCTACACCTTC. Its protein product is CASSLGSGSPYGYTF.

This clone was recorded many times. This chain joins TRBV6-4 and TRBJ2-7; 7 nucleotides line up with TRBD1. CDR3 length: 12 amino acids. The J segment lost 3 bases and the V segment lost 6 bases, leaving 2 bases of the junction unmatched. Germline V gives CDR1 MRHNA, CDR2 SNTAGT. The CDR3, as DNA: TGTGCCAGCAGGGACAGGCTCTACGAGCAGTACTTC. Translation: CASRDRLYEQYF.

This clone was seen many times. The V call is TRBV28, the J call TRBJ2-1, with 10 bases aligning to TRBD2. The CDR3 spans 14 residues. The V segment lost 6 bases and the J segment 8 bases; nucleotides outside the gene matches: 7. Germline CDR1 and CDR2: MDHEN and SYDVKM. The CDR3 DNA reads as TGTGCCAGCAGAACTAGCGGGAATATCGATGAGCAGTTCTTC. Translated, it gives CASRTSGNIDEQFF.

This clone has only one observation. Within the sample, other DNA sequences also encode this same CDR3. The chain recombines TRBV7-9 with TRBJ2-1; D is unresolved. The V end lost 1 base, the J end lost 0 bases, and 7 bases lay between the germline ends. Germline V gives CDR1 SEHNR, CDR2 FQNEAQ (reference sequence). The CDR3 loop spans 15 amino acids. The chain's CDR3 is CASSLGLSSYNEQFF. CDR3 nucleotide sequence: TGTGCCAGCAGCTTAGGGTTGAGCTCCTACAATGAGCAGTTCTTC.

CDR3 DNA sequence: TGTGCCAGCAGCTTGGATCAGGGGCGCAAGGGGACCTACGAGCAGTACTTC. Its translation: CASSLDQGRKGTYEQYF. V gene TRBV7-9 combines with J gene TRBJ2-7; tentative D call: TRBD1 (6 bases). Germline V gene data show CDR1 as SEHNR and CDR2 as FQNEAQ (reference sequence). V lost 3 bases to trimming and J lost 2 bases, with 20 bases between them. The CDR3 runs to 17 residues.